This entry lists 8 T cell receptor beta chains sequenced from one sample in a study of T cell responses to AZD1222 COVID-19 vaccine. The data were produced by immunoSEQ multiplex PCR, yet TCRdb's version contains in-frame clones alone and is incomplete. Seen here are about 170,000 clones, roughly 92% observed once, and the top ten hold 1.6%. The specimen comprised peripheral blood, sampled on day 0 of AZD1222 vaccination. These TCRs come from an adult in good health.

This clone was found a few times. The chain carries TRBV6-6 and TRBJ1-5; no clear D. In germline, CDR1 is MNHNY, CDR2 SVGAGI (reference sequence). Trimming shortened V by 2 bases and J by 0 bases, and 11 bases separated the two germline ends. The CDR3 runs 16 residues. CDR3 residues: CASSYGVKYSNQPQHF. CDR3 bases: TGTGCCAGCAGTTACGGGGTGAAGTATAGCAATCAGCCCCAGCATTTT.

This clone was detected once. The chain couples TRBV5-6 to TRBJ2-7; weak D call: TRBD2 (5 bases). V was pared by 0 bases and J by 6 bases, with 13 bases between. CDR1 and CDR2 (germline): SGHDT, YYEEEE. The CDR3 spans 14 residues. In nucleotides, the CDR3 is TGTGCCAGCAGCTTGGGATGGCCTGCGGGCGAGCAGTACTTC. This sequence encodes CASSLGWPAGEQYF.

The CDR3 reads CASSYSQYRRGNTEAFF. In nucleotides, the CDR3 is TGTGCCAGCAGTTACTCCCAGTATAGAAGGGGAAACACTGAAGCTTTCTTT. The chain carries TRBV6-2 or TRBV6-3 and TRBJ1-1, with D perhaps TRBD1 (5 bases). The CDR3 consists of 17 residues. V was pared by 0 bases and J by 2 bases, with 16 bases between. Germline-derived CDR1 and CDR2 are MNHEY and SVGEGT.

The chain recombines TRBV6-5 with TRBJ1-2; D is unresolved. CDR1 is MNHEY and CDR2 is SVGAGI in the germline V gene. There are 13 residues in the CDR3. V shed 6 bases and J shed 3 bases, with 11 bases lying between them. CDR3 DNA: TGTGCCAGCAGGTTTGGTGGCGACTATGGCTACACCTTC. Translating it yields CASRFGGDYGYTF.

This chain joins TRBV3-1 (or the pseudogene TRBV3-2) and TRBJ2-2, with 14 nucleotides matching TRBD2. CDR1 and CDR2 (germline): LGHDT, YNNKEL (reference sequence). CDR3 length: 18 amino acids. J lost 7 bases, V lost 0 bases, and 7 bases had no gene match. CDR3: CASSQDIGLAGGIGELFF. For the CDR3, the DNA is TGTGCCAGCAGCCAAGATATTGGACTAGCGGGGGGAATCGGGGAGCTGTTTTTT.

The chain employs TRBV25-1 and TRBJ1-6, with 8 bases that match TRBD1. The V and J ends lost 4 bases and 10 bases, in that order; junction bases with no gene match: 3. Germline V gene lookup returns CDR1 MGHDK and CDR2 SYGVNS. CDR3 length: 13 amino acids. For the CDR3, the DNA is TGTGCCAGCAGTGGGACAGGGAAGTCACCCCTCCACTTT. It translates to CASSGTGKSPLHF. Full variable domain (rest looked up from reference TRBV25-1 and TRBJ1-6): EADIYQTPRYLVIGTGKKITLECSQTMGHDKMYWYQQDPGMELHLIHYSYGVNSTEKGDLSSESTVSRIRTEHFPLTLESARPSHTSQYLCASSGTGKSPLHFGNGTRLTVT.

Of note for this clone: In the same sample, other DNA sequences code for this CDR3. This chain uses TRBV12-3 or TRBV12-4 with TRBJ2-2; D uncertain. Trimming stripped 6 bases from V and 5 bases from J, with 4 bases between. The CDR3 spans 11 residues. DNA for the CDR3: TGTGCCAGCAGGCGGACCGGGGAGCTGTTTTTT. This sequence encodes CASRRTGELFF.

This clone was found once. The rearrangement joins TRBV30 to TRBJ1-1; D ambiguous. Germline CDR1 reads GTSNPN; CDR2 reads SVGIG (reference sequence). CDR3 size: 14 residues. Trimming left V 5 bases short and J 0 bases short, with 13 bases between. The CDR3 DNA reads TGTGCCTGGGGTGGTGGTCTGGTGAACACTGAAGCTTTCTTT. The encoded protein is CAWGGGLVNTEAFF.